The text below deals with one T cell receptor beta chain. Its antigen remains unknown. The sample comes from a study of T-cell memory formation after mild COVID-19. Overall study: Largely donor-specific TCR clusters were found.

Study-level findings and limits: Shrinking CD4+ clones resided mostly in CM and EM, and CD8+ ones in EMRA.

The germline V gene has CDR1 SGHTA and CDR2 FQGTGA. The CDR3 is made up of 13 amino acids. V lost 5 bases, J lost 3 bases, and 8 bases lay in between. TCRdb recomputed calls from the 5' RACE reads with MiXCR, one row per CDR3 protein. The profile shows 550,000 to 600,000 distinct CDR3 sequences, roughly a fifth of them singletons. The rearrangement joins TRBV7-3 to TRBJ1-5; TRBD1 is a possible D gene (5 bases). Sequencing was done on a sample of PBMCs or a T cell subset sorted from them (not recorded which). The sequence was obtained from an adult woman who had mild COVID-19 (a few samples of this study predate the infection). Cell type and time point are not known. This chain's CDR3 is CASSPGHNQPQHF. CDR3 bases: TGTGCCAGCAGCCCCGGACACAATCAGCCCCAGCATTTT.